The TCR beta chain described here comes from a study of T cells in Graves' hyperthyroidism and ophthalmopathy. V lost 8 bases, J lost 4 bases, and 2 bases stayed unmatched. This CDR3 region has 13 residues. The germline V gene encodes CDR1 SQVTM and CDR2 ANQGSEA. As for this clonotype: What it binds is not known.

Exclusion of a patient resulted from uncontrolled infection, other autoimmune disease, pregnancy or lactation. Clinical symptoms, serum thyroxine, TRAb, thyroid ultrasound and orbital computed tomography informed diagnoses. Template material for amplifying TCR beta CDR3 regions consisted of RNA transcripts. A set of HTBI primers served as the primers for a first-round RT-PCR of the TCR CDR3. TCRdb re-derived calls from the multiplex PCR reads in MiXCR, one entry per CDR3 protein. The sample shows about 52,000 distinct CDR3 sequences, less than 60% of them seen only once. General study results and limits: A model using 13 V-J features told ophthalmopathy apart from stable hyperthyroidism.

Sequencing was carried out using blood. The rearrangement links TRBV29-1 to TRBJ2-2, with 12 nucleotides matching TRBD2. The origin of this receptor is a woman aged 50 to 65 with Graves' ophthalmopathy. DNA for the CDR3: TGCAGCTTGGGACTAGCGGGCACCGGGGAGCTGTTTTTT. Protein: CSLGLAGTGELFF.